This paragraph covers one TCR beta chain sequence. Antigen specificity is unknown. TCRdb re-analysed the 5' RACE reads in MiXCR, keeping a single row per CDR3 protein. The data hold a few hundred thousand distinct CDR3 sequences, with 20% to 25% observed a single time. The data stem from a study of T-cell memory formation after mild COVID-19. Study-level background: Largely donor-specific TCR clusters were found.

V dropped 2 bases and J dropped 6 bases, with 13 bases sitting between them. The V gene's germline CDR1 is SEHNR and CDR2 FQNEAQ (reference sequence). The CDR3 runs 14 residues. Study-level results: Clones that got smaller from day 15 to 85 had even CD4/CD8, while clones growing later tipped toward CD4+. CD4+ contracting clones were found mainly in CM and EM, and CD8+ ones in EMRA. Some clones that responded turned up in pre-infection memory, which suggests that cross-reactive memory joined in.

V usage is TRBV7-9 and J usage is TRBJ1-2; D is possibly TRBD1 (6 bases). This TCR derives from an adult woman who had mild COVID-19 (a few samples of this study predate the infection). Cell type and time point are not known. The sample taken for sequencing was PBMCs or a T cell subset sorted from them (not recorded which). This chain's CDR3 is CASSLWDKSNGYTF. In nucleotides, the CDR3 is TGTGCCAGCAGCTTATGGGACAAATCCAATGGCTACACCTTC.